This T cell receptor beta chain comes out of a study of blood T cell repertoires in COVID-19. Method: immunoSEQ multiplex PCR; TCRdb's copy keeps in-frame clones and lacks some. The repertoire consists of about 210,000 clones, with approximately 90% occurring once and the leading ten covering around a tenth. This clone was recorded once. This receptor was taken from a man between 18 and 29 years old with acute COVID-19. The sample taken for sequencing was PBMCs or T cells enriched from blood (not recorded which).

CDR3 in amino acids: CASSLAAGSYEQYF. The CDR3 DNA is TGTGCCAGCAGCTTAGCAGCAGGCTCCTACGAGCAGTACTTC. The chain employs TRBV7-3 and TRBJ2-7; D uncertain. V shed 2 bases and J shed 0 bases, with 8 bases lying between them. Germline V gives CDR1 SGHTA, CDR2 FQGTGA. There are 14 residues in the CDR3.